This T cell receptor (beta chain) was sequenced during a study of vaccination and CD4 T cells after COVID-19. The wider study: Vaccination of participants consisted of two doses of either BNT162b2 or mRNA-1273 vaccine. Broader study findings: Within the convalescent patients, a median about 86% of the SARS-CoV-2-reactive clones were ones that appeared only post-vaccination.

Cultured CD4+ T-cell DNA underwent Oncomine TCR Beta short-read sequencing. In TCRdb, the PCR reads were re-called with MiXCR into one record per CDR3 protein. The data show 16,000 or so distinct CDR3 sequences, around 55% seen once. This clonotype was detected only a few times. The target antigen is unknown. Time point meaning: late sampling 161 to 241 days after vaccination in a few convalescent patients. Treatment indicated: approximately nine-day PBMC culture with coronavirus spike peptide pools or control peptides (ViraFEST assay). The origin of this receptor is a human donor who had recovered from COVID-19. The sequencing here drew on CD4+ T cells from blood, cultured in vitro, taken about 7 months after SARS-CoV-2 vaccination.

The DNA for the CDR3 is TGTGCCAGCAGCTTGGACAGGACCTACACTGAAGCTTTCTTT. Its translation is CASSLDRTYTEAFF. V usage is TRBV5-4 and J usage is TRBJ1-1; tentatively, D is TRBD1 (5 bases). This CDR3 has 14 residues. Deletions cut 0 bases from V and 3 bases from J, with 9 bases between. Germline lookup yields CDR1 SGHNT and CDR2 YYREEE (reference sequence).